Detailed here is one TCR beta chain. Its cognate antigen is unknown. The sample belongs to a study of cytomegalovirus exposure and HLA in healthy donors. General study findings and limits: It was likely that a cluster of highly shared sequence variants was a sequencing artifact. Later on, an analysis found that several of the most significant clusters appeared to be linked to common viral pathogens, which included parvovirus B19.

The trim removed 3 bases at V and 4 bases at J, leaving 9 bases unmatched. The CDR3 loop spans 14 amino acids. CDR1 and CDR2 (germline): SQVTM, ANQGSEA. The PCR ran on 60 Vbeta and 13 Jbeta primers. Clones were sequenced by immunoSEQ multiplex PCR, and TCRdb holds only the in-frame ones, with some missing. The repertoire holds 200,000 or so clones, with less than 90% as singletons. The sequenced sample was PBMCs. The source is a girl less than two years old in good health and CMV-seronegative. The genes are TRBV29-1 and TRBJ2-7, with TRBD2 matching 7 bases. CDR3 protein: CSVDMGEGAYEQYF. The CDR3 DNA reads as TGCAGCGTTGATATGGGGGAGGGCGCTTACGAGCAGTACTTC.